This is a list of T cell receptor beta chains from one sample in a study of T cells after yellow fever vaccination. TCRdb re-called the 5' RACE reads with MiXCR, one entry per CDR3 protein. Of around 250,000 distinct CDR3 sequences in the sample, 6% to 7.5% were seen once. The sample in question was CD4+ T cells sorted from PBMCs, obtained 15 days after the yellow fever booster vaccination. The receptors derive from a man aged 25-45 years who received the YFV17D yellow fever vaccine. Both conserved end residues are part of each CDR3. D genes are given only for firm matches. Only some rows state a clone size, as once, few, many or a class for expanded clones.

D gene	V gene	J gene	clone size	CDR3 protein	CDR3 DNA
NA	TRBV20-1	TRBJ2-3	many	CSAVAGAPIGDTQYF	TGCAGTGCTGTTGCGGGGGCCCCAATAGGAGATACGCAGTATTTT
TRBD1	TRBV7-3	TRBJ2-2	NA	CASRPTSGDRGQIGELFF	TGTGCCAGCAGACCCACCTCGGGGGACAGGGGTCAGATCGGGGAGCTGTTTTTT
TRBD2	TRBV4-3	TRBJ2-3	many	CASSHSSGTSTDTQYF	TGCGCCAGCAGCCACTCTAGCGGGACTAGCACAGATACGCAGTATTTT
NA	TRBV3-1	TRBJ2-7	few	CASSQDQSPSDEQYF	TGTGCCAGCAGCCAAGACCAAAGTCCATCTGACGAGCAGTACTTC
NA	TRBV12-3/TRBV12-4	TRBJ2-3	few	CASSPRPSDTQYF	TGTGCCAGCAGCCCGAGGCCCTCAGATACGCAGTATTTT
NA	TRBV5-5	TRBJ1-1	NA	CASSQALDAEAFF	TGTGCCAGCAGCCAGGCCCTAGATGCTGAAGCTTTCTTT
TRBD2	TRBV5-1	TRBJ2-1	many	CASSLGLAGGPRNEQFF	TGCGCCAGCAGCTTGGGACTAGCGGGAGGGCCTAGAAATGAGCAGTTCTTC
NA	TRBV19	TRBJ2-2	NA	CASKPAWNTGELFF	TGTGCCAGTAAACCAGCGTGGAACACCGGGGAGCTGTTTTTT
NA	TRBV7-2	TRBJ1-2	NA	CASSPSVRGRDYHGYTF	TGTGCCAGCAGCCCAAGCGTACGGGGCAGGGATTATCATGGCTACACCTTC
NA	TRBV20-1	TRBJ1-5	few	CSARDMQGHSNQPQHF	TGCAGTGCTAGAGATATGCAGGGCCATAGCAATCAGCCCCAGCATTTT
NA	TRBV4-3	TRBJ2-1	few	CASSQTALSRSSYNEQFF	TGCGCCAGCAGCCAAACGGCGCTGTCCCGAAGCTCCTACAATGAGCAGTTCTTC
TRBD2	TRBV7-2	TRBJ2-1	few	CASTLAGPNEQFF	TGTGCCAGCACCCTAGCGGGCCCCAATGAGCAGTTCTTC
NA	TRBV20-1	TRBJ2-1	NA	CSARDLRYNEQFF	TGCAGTGCTAGAGATTTGCGGTACAATGAGCAGTTCTTC
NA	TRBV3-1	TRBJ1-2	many	CASSRRERAGYTF	TGTGCCAGCAGCCGGAGGGAAAGGGCTGGCTACACCTTC
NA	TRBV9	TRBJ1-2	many	CASSPRRQHTNYGYTF	TGTGCCAGCAGCCCCCGTCGACAGCACACTAACTATGGCTACACCTTC
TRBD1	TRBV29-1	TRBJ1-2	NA	CSVLGQYGYTF	TGCAGCGTTTTGGGACAGTATGGCTACACCTTC
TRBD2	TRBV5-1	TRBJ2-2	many	CASSLFTSGLPGELFF	TGCGCCAGCAGCTTGTTTACTAGCGGGTTACCCGGGGAGCTGTTTTTT
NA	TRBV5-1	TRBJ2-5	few	CASSRARDTGQETQYF	TGCGCCAGCAGCCGAGCCCGGGACACCGGCCAAGAGACCCAGTACTTC
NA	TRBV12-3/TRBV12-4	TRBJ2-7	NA	CASSSGLLWASQTEQYF	TGTGCCAGCAGTTCCGGCCTACTTTGGGCCTCCCAGACCGAGCAGTACTTC
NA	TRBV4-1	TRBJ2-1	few	CASSRLGGNNEQFF	TGCGCCAGCAGCCGCCTAGGGGGGAACAATGAGCAGTTCTTC
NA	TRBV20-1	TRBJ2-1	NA	CSALGPFHNEQFF	TGCAGTGCCCTCGGACCGTTCCACAATGAGCAGTTCTTC
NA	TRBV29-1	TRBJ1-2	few	CSVGGSGYTF	TGCAGCGTTGGGGGGAGTGGCTACACCTTC
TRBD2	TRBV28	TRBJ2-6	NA	CASSLTSGSAGANVLTF	TGTGCCAGCAGTTTAACTAGCGGGAGTGCTGGGGCCAACGTCCTGACTTTC
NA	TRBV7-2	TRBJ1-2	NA	CASSLGTSNYGYTF	TGTGCCAGCAGCTTGGGGACTTCTAACTATGGCTACACCTTC
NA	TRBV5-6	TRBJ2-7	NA	CASSSQGPSSYEQYF	TGTGCCAGCAGCTCCCAGGGCCCGTCCTCCTACGAGCAGTACTTC
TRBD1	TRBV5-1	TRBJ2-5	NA	CASSHRGQETQYF	TGCGCCAGCAGTCACAGGGGACAAGAGACCCAGTACTTC
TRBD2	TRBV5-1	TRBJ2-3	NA	CASSLLAGETTQYF	TGCGCCAGCAGCTTGCTCGCGGGAGAAACTACGCAGTATTTT